The 5 T cell receptor beta chains below were found in one sample sequenced in a study of blood T cell repertoires in COVID-19. Data came from immunoSEQ multiplex PCR; TCRdb stores just in-frame clones and leaves some out. The profile covers about 130,000 clones, with about 85% appearing a single time and around 9.8% taken by the ten largest. Sequencing was performed on peripheral blood. These receptors all stem from a man in his forties with active or convalescent COVID-19.

The chain recombines TRBV3-1 (or the pseudogene TRBV3-2) with TRBJ1-1; 9 nucleotides match TRBD1. The CDR3 totals 16 residues. Looked up from germline, CDR1 is LGHDT and CDR2 is YNNKEL (reference sequence). The V segment lost 5 bases and the J segment 4 bases; nucleotides outside the gene matches: 11. Here the CDR3 DNA reads TGTGCCAGCAGCGTCCACAGGGGGCAGCGCGGCACTGAAGCTTTCTTT. As protein: CASSVHRGQRGTEAFF.

V gene TRBV7-2 combines with J gene TRBJ2-2; 10 bases are a match to TRBD2. The CDR3 runs 16 residues. After removal of 1 base from V and 5 bases from J, the junction contained 4 bases not matched to a gene. Per the germline V gene, CDR1 is SGHTA and CDR2 is FQGNSA. CDR3 sequence: CASSLGASGGTGELFF. As DNA, the CDR3 is TGTGCCAGCAGCTTAGGTGCTAGCGGGGGAACCGGGGAGCTGTTTTTT.

This sequence joins TRBV9 and TRBJ2-5, with TRBD1 matching 7 bases. The CDR3 length is 15 residues. The germline V gene has CDR1 SGDLS and CDR2 YYNGEE. V shed 0 bases, J shed 1 base, and the junction held 3 bases outside the gene matches. Here the CDR3 reads CASSVAGTAQETQYF. CDR3 nucleotide sequence: TGTGCCAGCAGCGTAGCTGGGACAGCCCAAGAGACCCAGTACTTC. Drawing the rest from reference TRBV9 and TRBJ2-5, the complete variable domain is DSGVTQTPKHLITATGQRVTLRCSPRSGDLSVYWYQQSLDQGLQFLIQYYNGEERAKGNILERFSAQQFPDLHSELNLSSLELGDSALYFCASSVAGTAQETQYFGPGTRLLVL.

V gene TRBV19 combines with J gene TRBJ1-1, with D possibly being TRBD1 (6 bases). There are 14 residues in the CDR3. Germline lookup yields CDR1 LNHDA and CDR2 SQIVND (reference sequence). Trimming removed 3 bases at V and 6 bases at J, with 14 bases between. CDR3 sequence (DNA): TGTGCCAGTAGTATGAAACGGGACAAAGCTGAAGCTTTCTTT. This translates into CASSMKRDKAEAFF.

The chain couples TRBV6-1 to TRBJ2-5; no clear D. Germline values: CDR1 MNHNS, CDR2 SASEGT. This CDR3 is built from 14 residues. V gave up 1 base and J gave up 1 base, with 7 bases separating them. CDR3: CASSEVVTQETQYF. For the CDR3, the DNA is TGTGCCAGCAGTGAAGTAGTAACCCAAGAGACCCAGTACTTC.